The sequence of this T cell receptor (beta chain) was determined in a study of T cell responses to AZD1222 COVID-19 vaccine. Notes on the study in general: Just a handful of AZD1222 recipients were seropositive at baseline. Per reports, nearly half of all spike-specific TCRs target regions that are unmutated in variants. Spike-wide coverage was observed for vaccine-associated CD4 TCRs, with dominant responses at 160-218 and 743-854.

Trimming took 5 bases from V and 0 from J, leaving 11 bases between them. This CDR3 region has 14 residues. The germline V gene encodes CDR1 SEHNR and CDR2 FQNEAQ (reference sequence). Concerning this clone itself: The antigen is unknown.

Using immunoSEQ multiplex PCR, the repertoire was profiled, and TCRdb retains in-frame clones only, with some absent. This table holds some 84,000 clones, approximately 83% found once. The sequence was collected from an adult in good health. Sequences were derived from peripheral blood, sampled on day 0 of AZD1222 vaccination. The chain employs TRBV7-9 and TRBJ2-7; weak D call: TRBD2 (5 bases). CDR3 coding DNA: TGTGCCAGCAGCCCACGGACTGGCTCCTACGAGCAGTACTTC. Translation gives CASSPRTGSYEQYF.